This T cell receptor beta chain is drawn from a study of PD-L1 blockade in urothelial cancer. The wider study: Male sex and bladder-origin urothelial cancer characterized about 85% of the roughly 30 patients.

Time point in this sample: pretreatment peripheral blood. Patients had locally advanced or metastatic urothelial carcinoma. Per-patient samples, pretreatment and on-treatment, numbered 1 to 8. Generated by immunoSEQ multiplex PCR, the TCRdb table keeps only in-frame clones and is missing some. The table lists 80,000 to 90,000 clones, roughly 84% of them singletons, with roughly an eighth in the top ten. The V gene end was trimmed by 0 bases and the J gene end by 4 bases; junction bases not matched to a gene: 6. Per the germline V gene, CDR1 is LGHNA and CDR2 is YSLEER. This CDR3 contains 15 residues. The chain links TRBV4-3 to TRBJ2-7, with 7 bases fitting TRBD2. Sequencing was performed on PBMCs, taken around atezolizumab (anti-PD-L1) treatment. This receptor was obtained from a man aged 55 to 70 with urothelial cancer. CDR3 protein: CASSQDWASGYEQYF. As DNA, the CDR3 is TGCGCCAGCAGCCAAGATTGGGCTAGCGGTTACGAGCAGTACTTC.